This T cell receptor (beta chain) is drawn from a study of early T cells in non-severe SARS-CoV-2 infection. About the study: With bulk RNA from unsorted whole blood as input, sequencing yielded unpaired chains. Study-level results: Private and CD4 specificities were missed by VDJdb matching, skewed to anti-spike CD8.

V gave up 4 bases and J gave up 0 bases, with 3 bases separating them. Germline V gene lookup returns CDR1 MGHDK and CDR2 SYGVNS. The CDR3 is made up of 13 amino acids. Individually, cDNA molecules had unique molecular identifiers attached to them. TCRdb reanalysed the 5' RACE reads using MiXCR and keeps one entry per CDR3 protein. The top ten clones hold 6.5% to 8% of a sample with about 70,000 distinct CDR3 sequences, 5% of them seen once. This clonotype showed up many times. Antigen unknown. This specimen was whole blood, taken at baseline. This TCR was recovered from an adult who was a healthcare worker with PCR-confirmed SARS-CoV-2 infection or an uninfected control (not recorded which). The chain couples TRBV25-1 to TRBJ1-4; no firm D call. CDR3 DNA sequence: TGTGCCAGCAGTGCGGCAACTAATGAAAAACTGTTTTTT. As protein: CASSAATNEKLFF.